The rows below give T cell receptor beta chains drawn from one sample of a study of blood T cells in healthy people across ages. TCRdb reprocessed the 5' RACE reads via MiXCR and lists one record per CDR3 protein. The table has about 1.8 million distinct CDR3 sequences, roughly 50% seen once; the top ten hold over 2%. The sample consisted of blood. These TCRs come from a middle-aged woman in good health. CDR3s include the opening cysteine and the closing phenylalanine or tryptophan. A D gene is named only where the DNA matches it firmly.

V	D	length	CDR3
TRBV6-1	-	13	CASSAPNNLSGYF
TRBV12-3/TRBV12-4	-	14	CASTPGTPVQPQHF
TRBV28	-	16	CASSLYPGLQRSEQFF
TRBV20-1	TRBD2	18	CSAQKAGLAGGRGNEQFF
TRBV29-1	TRBD1	16	CSVENLEGQPNEKLFF
TRBV5-8	TRBD1	18	CASSLAIAPGTGINEQFF
TRBV6-2/TRBV6-3	-	15	CASSYGQATNEKLFF
TRBV28	TRBD1	17	CASSTPGQGATNEKLFF
TRBV6-5	TRBD1	15	CASSYDRAAYNEQFF
TRBV6-2/TRBV6-3	-	16	CASSYSTAVAGAQAFF
TRBV4-2	TRBD1	18	CASSRFRDSLSGANVLTF
TRBV5-6	-	14	CASSLRAVGEKLFF
TRBV6-5	-	15	CASQKDGSGANVLTF
TRBV20-1	-	12	CSAREGLREQYF
TRBV7-9	TRBD2	16	CASSFWTSGGADTQYF
TRBV27	-	15	CASSLFQGPPGEQYF
TRBV7-2	TRBD2	12	CAPGGGSYEQYF
TRBV5-1	TRBD1	13	CASSSGQRGEQYF
TRBV20-1	TRBD2	16	CSARSYGGGSYNEQFF
TRBV27	-	13	CASSWGIGYEQYF